This T cell receptor beta chain is drawn from a study of T-cell reconstitution after alpha-beta-depleted transplantation in children (TCRdb year 2016). Broadly, across the study: T-cell immune reconstitution after TCRalphabeta/CD19-depleted allogeneic hematopoietic cell transplantation in children was quantitatively tracked in the study by means of TCR repertoire profiling.

Trimming costs V 6 bases and J 9 bases, and their ends lie 18 bases apart. Sequences DFQATT (CDR1) and SNEGSKA (CDR2) are obtained from the germline V gene (reference sequence). The CDR3 runs 13 amino acids, cysteine and phenylalanine included. This entry keeps only the CDR3 DNA: 39 bases, framed from base 1. A few counts support this clonotype. Its antigen remains unidentified. Nothing much larger sits one base from this clone, and base qualities are not available. Library prep was done by PCR. TCRdb lists the instrument as Illumina HiSeq 2500. To normalize quantification of the TCRbeta repertoire, the TCR libraries were built with molecular barcoding that relied on unique molecular identifiers. Clones were called with MiXCR by TCRdb after fastp trimmed the public reads at Q25, and only in-frame beta chains were retained. Entries that share a CDR3 protein sequence are merged under the most common genes and DNA. The sample table holds about 640,000 distinct CDR3 sequences, of which 16% were seen once. The ten largest clones add up to approximately 1% of the sample.

The chain uses TRBV20-1 and TRBJ2-1; a tentative D call is TRBD2 (6 bases match). The sequence was collected from a human donor who donated a stem cell graft to a child with acute myeloid leukemia. The material was PBMCs from the stem cell graft donor, obtained from the stem cell graft. The encoded CDR3 is CSAPAGQRGEQFF. The nucleotide sequence is given as TGCAGTGCCCCAGCGGGCCAGAGGGGTGAGCAGTTCTTC.